This entry lists 9 T cell receptor beta chains sequenced from one sample in a study of T cell changes during pregnancy in multiple sclerosis. Sequencing was performed with immunoSEQ multiplex PCR; in TCRdb, only in-frame clones are kept and a portion is missing. The repertoire holds 55,000 to 65,000 clones, with around 90% as singletons. Sequences were derived from peripheral blood, sampled in the second trimester of pregnancy. The receptors were sampled from a female donor with multiple sclerosis, enrolled in a pregnancy study.

This rearrangement joins TRBV27 to TRBJ2-3, with 9 bases matching TRBD2. The CDR3 extends over 15 amino acids. CDR1 and CDR2 (germline): MNHEY, SMNVEV (reference sequence). The V segment lost 5 bases and the J segment 4 bases; nucleotides outside the gene matches: 7. The CDR3 region is CASSPPGGRADTQYF. DNA for the CDR3: TGTGCCAGCAGTCCCCCAGGCGGGAGGGCAGATACGCAGTATTTT.

The chain joins TRBV28 to TRBJ1-5; 8 positions agree with TRBD1. V lost 5 bases to trimming and J lost 1 base; unmatched junction nucleotides: 13. Germline V gene lookup returns CDR1 MDHEN and CDR2 SYDVKM. The CDR3 is 18 residues long. The CDR3 DNA reads TGTGCCAGCAGTCCCGGGACAGGAGGCTTAGTGAGCAATCAGCCCCAGCATTTT. Its translation: CASSPGTGGLVSNQPQHF.

J is TRBJ1-1 and V is TRBV7-2, with D perhaps TRBD1 (5 bases). The V gene's germline CDR1 is SGHTA and CDR2 FQGNSA. V was clipped by 1 base and J by 5 bases, with 11 bases between them. The CDR3 totals 14 residues. CDR3: CASSLVSGGTEAFF. CDR3 nucleotides: TGTGCCAGCAGCTTAGTGTCCGGGGGGACTGAAGCTTTCTTT.

V gene TRBV7-8 combines with J gene TRBJ2-2, with D possibly being TRBD2 (5 bases). CDR1 and CDR2 from the germline V gene are SGHVS and FQNEAQ. The CDR3 spans 15 residues. Trimming pared 3 bases from V and 7 bases from J, leaving 15 bases between. CDR3 protein: CASSFSYGEGGELFF. Written as DNA, the CDR3 is TGTGCCAGCAGCTTCTCATACGGGGAAGGCGGGGAGCTGTTTTTT.

The rearrangement joins TRBV5-4 to TRBJ2-7, with 9 positions matching TRBD2. V was clipped by 5 bases and J by 7 bases; unmatched bases: 10. The CDR3 contains 14 residues. CDR1 is SGHNT, CDR2 YYREEE, per germline (reference sequence). The CDR3: CASRQDSGSREQYF. The CDR3 DNA reads TGTGCCAGCAGGCAAGATAGCGGGAGCAGGGAGCAGTACTTC.

V and J are TRBV5-6 and TRBJ2-5, with D possibly TRBD2 on 6 matching bases. Looked up from germline, CDR1 is SGHDT and CDR2 is YYEEEE. This CDR3 comprises 15 residues. The V gene lost 3 bases and the J gene lost 2 bases, with 14 bases spanning the gap. The DNA of the CDR3 is TGTGCCAGCAGCTCCATGGGGGGTCTACAAGAGACCCAGTACTTC. It translates to CASSSMGGLQETQYF.

This rearrangement joins TRBV11-2 to TRBJ2-1; D is unresolved. CDR1 is SGHAT and CDR2 is FQNNGV in the germline V gene. Trimming removed 4 bases at V and 9 bases at J, with 25 bases between. This CDR3 is built from 17 residues. The CDR3 protein is CASSSLTGVFPLGEQFF. CDR3 coding DNA: TGTGCCAGCAGCTCCCTTACCGGAGTGTTCCCCTTGGGTGAGCAGTTCTTC.

The chain joins TRBV4-2 to TRBJ2-2, with D uncertain. This CDR3 has 13 amino acids. Germline V CDR1 and CDR2: LGHNA, YNFKEQ. Trimming shortened V by 1 base and J by 6 bases, and 6 bases separated the two germline ends. CDR3 loop: CASSQGLAGELFF. Written as DNA, the CDR3 is TGTGCCAGCAGCCAAGGGCTCGCCGGGGAGCTGTTTTTT.

In this sample, this clone turned up a few times. The rearrangement uses TRBV30 and TRBJ1-1; 8 nucleotides match TRBD1. V lost 0 bases to trimming and J lost 3 bases; unmatched junction nucleotides: 0. The CDR3 runs 13 residues. The germline V gene encodes CDR1 GTSNPN and CDR2 SVGIG (reference sequence). The CDR3 sequence: CAWSVQGDTEAFF. For the CDR3, the DNA is TGTGCCTGGAGTGTACAGGGGGACACTGAAGCTTTCTTT.